These 7 T cell receptor beta chains share one sample of origin, sequenced in a study of T cells after yellow fever vaccination. TCRdb analysed the 5' RACE reads with MiXCR anew, one entry per CDR3 protein. The sample holds some 300,000 distinct CDR3 sequences, around 3.6% seen once. The source was PBMCs, collected on the day of the yellow fever booster vaccination. The receptor source for this set is a man between 18 and 35 years old who received the YFV17D yellow fever vaccine.

This clonotype was found many times. V is TRBV28 and J is TRBJ2-1; D unclear. V was cut by 3 bases and J by 5 bases, with 8 bases left in between. Per the germline V gene, CDR1 is MDHEN and CDR2 is SYDVKM. The length of the CDR3 is 13 residues. The CDR3 bases are TGTGCCAGCAGTTTCCGTCTAAACAATGAGCAGTTCTTC. As protein: CASSFRLNNEQFF.

This clonotype was seen repeatedly, ten times or more. The rearrangement uses TRBV20-1 and TRBJ1-4; TRBD1 might be the D (5 bases). The CDR3 is 13 amino acids. Per the germline V gene, CDR1 is DFQATT and CDR2 is SNEGSKA (reference sequence). V gave up 1 base and J gave up 10 bases, with 13 bases separating them. CDR3 loop: CSARAFGAGKLFF. DNA of the CDR3: TGCAGTGCTAGAGCGTTTGGGGCAGGAAAACTGTTTTTT.

The chain carries TRBV7-2 and TRBJ1-2; D is perhaps TRBD1 (6 bases). The CDR3 is 16 amino acids. Trimming left V 0 bases short and J 3 bases short, with 14 bases between. The germline gives CDR1 SGHTA, CDR2 FQGNSA. The CDR3: CASSLAIQDSYYGYTF. The CDR3 DNA reads as TGTGCCAGCAGCTTAGCGATTCAGGACAGTTACTATGGCTACACCTTC.

This clonotype came up many times. The rearrangement joins TRBV9 to TRBJ2-5; D is perhaps TRBD1 (6 bases). This CDR3 region has 14 residues. Trimming removed 2 bases from V and 5 bases from J, with 13 bases in between. The germline V gene encodes CDR1 SGDLS and CDR2 YYNGEE. CDR3 in DNA: TGTGCCAGCAGCGTTGATTCAGGGGTGGAGACCCAGTACTTC. Its translation: CASSVDSGVETQYF.

This clonotype was picked up a small number of times. V is TRBV5-1 and J is TRBJ2-2, with TRBD2 matching over 10 bases. The CDR3 is 14 amino acids. Unmatched junction bases numbered 5, after V lost 4 bases and J lost 8 bases. The germline V gene has CDR1 SGHRS and CDR2 YFSETQ. CDR3 in DNA: TGCGCCAGCAGCACTAGCGGGGTTGCTGGGGAGCTGTTTTTT. Translated: CASSTSGVAGELFF.

The chain combines TRBV20-1 with TRBJ2-5, with a weak D call TRBD1 (6 bases). Germline V gives CDR1 DFQATT, CDR2 SNEGSKA (reference sequence). Trimming removed 1 base from V and 7 bases from J, with 19 bases in between. The CDR3 is made up of 15 amino acids. This CDR3 reads CSARVPRGPQLTQYF. The CDR3, as DNA: TGCAGTGCTAGAGTCCCCAGGGGCCCGCAGCTGACCCAGTACTTC.

The chain links TRBV21-1 to TRBJ1-2. TRBV21-1 is tagged as a pseudogene. The CDR3 runs to 18 residues. The CDR3 sequence: CASSKGALWAAKYYGYTF. The CDR3 bases are TGTGCCAGCAGCAAAGGGGCCCTCTGGGCAGCCAAGTACTATGGCTACACCTTC.